The present entry profiles one TCR beta chain with its context. Its antigen is as yet unknown. These data originate in a study of T cell responses to AZD1222 COVID-19 vaccine. General study results and limits: Baseline serostatus was positive in only six AZD1222 recipients.

Profiled with immunoSEQ multiplex PCR; TCRdb holds only in-frame clones, not every one. Of over 150,000 clones in the sample, roughly 90% are singletons; the top ten hold under 7%. After removal of 2 bases from V and 4 bases from J, the junction contained 6 bases not matched to a gene. The germline V gene has CDR1 MGHRA and CDR2 YSYEKL. CDR3 length equals 16 residues. The source of this sequence is an adult in good health. The specimen comprised peripheral blood, sampled on day 0 of MenACWY control vaccination. V gene TRBV4-1 combines with J gene TRBJ1-3, with 9 bases matching TRBD1. Here the CDR3 DNA reads TGCGCCAGCAGCCAACCAACAGGGGGCCTCGGAAACACCATATATTTT. Its protein is CASSQPTGGLGNTIYF.